The 26 T cell receptor beta chains below all came from one sample that was sequenced in a study of breast tumors, draining lymph nodes, adjacent tissues (TCRdb year 2016). Library creation used multiplex PCR. The instrument was an Illumina HiSeq 2000. Using fastp at Q25 and MiXCR, TCRdb reprocessed the public reads and kept productive beta chains. All rows with the same CDR3 protein become a single entry with the most common DNA and genes. In this sample the table shows around 110,000 distinct CDR3 sequences, 30% of which occur a single time. The ten most abundant clones make up approximately 5% of the sample. The axillary draining lymph nodes of breast cancer patients were the source of the lymph node samples. The material sequenced was axillary lymph node tissue. Every receptor here comes from a female donor with breast cancer. Some clones in this sample may be carry-over from other donors' samples.

This clonotype was recorded at least ten times. This chain uses TRBV6-5 with TRBJ1-2; tentatively, D is TRBD1 (6 bases). The CDR3 has 14 amino acids. Deletions cut 4 bases from V and 3 bases from J, with 12 bases between. Germline V gives CDR1 MNHEY, CDR2 SVGAGI. DNA for the CDR3: TGTGCCAGCAGTTCCGCGGGGGGCCACTATGGCTACACCTTC. Translation gives CASSSAGGHYGYTF.

This chain connects TRBV28 to TRBJ2-1; TRBD2 agrees at 7 bases. V dropped 3 bases and J dropped 1; count of bases not matched to a gene: 12. The CDR3 totals 18 residues. Germline assignment: CDR1 MDHEN and CDR2 SYDVKM. The CDR3, as DNA: TGTGCCAGCAGTTTTAGTGGGAGGGCCTCGCTATCCTACAATGAGCAGTTCTTC. Its translation: CASSFSGRASLSYNEQFF.

Turning to this clonotype: Given the absence of the conserved phenylalanine or tryptophan at the CDR3 end, a read error is likely. The V call is TRBV9, the J call TRBJ1-5; no reliable D call. Trimming removed 0 bases from V and 5 bases from J, with 6 bases in between. This CDR3 is built from 13 residues. Per the germline V gene, CDR1 is SGDLS and CDR2 is YYNGEE. This CDR3 reads CASSVDLDQPQHL. CDR3 DNA sequence: TGTGCCAGCAGCGTAGATTTAGATCAGCCCCAGCATCTT.

There are many counts of this clonotype. The chain carries TRBV28 and TRBJ1-6; TRBD1 matches 9 bases. Germline loops: CDR1 MDHEN, CDR2 SYDVKM. Unmatched junction bases numbered 6, after V lost 5 bases and J lost 10 bases. This CDR3 spans 14 amino acids. The CDR3 here is CASSPGTGYSPLHF. The CDR3 DNA reads as TGTGCCAGCAGTCCAGGGACAGGGTACTCACCCCTCCACTTT. The whole variable domain, remainder taken from reference TRBV28 and TRBJ1-6, is DVKVTQSSRYLVKRTGEKVFLECVQDMDHENMFWYRQDPGLGLRLIYFSYDVKMKEKGDIPEGYSVSREKKERFSLILESASTNQTSMYLCASSPGTGYSPLHFGNGTRLTVT.

This chain connects TRBV24-1 to TRBJ2-5; 10 bases align to TRBD2. The CDR3 sequence is 15 residues long. V dropped 6 bases and J dropped 0; count of bases not matched to a gene: 3. Germline CDR1 reads KGHDR; CDR2 reads SFDVKD. CDR3 sequence reads: CATSQLAGYQETQYF. The CDR3 bases are TGTGCCACCAGTCAACTAGCGGGGTACCAAGAGACCCAGTACTTC.

About this clonotype itself: An end of the junction does not agree with germline; a read error may underlie this. This chain links TRBV4-2 with TRBJ2-1, with TRBD2 matching over 7 bases. Germline V CDR1 and CDR2: LGHNA, YNFKEQ. This CDR3 comprises 17 residues. CDR3 in DNA: TGTGCCAGCAGCCAAGAAAGAACGGGGGGATCTTACAATGAGCAGTCCTTC. Amino acid sequence: CASSQERTGGSYNEQSF.

This clonotype was counted ten times or more. This chain links TRBV29-1 with TRBJ2-7; 8 bases fit TRBD1. The CDR3 sequence is 14 residues long. The V and J ends lost 4 bases and 2 bases, in that order; junction bases with no gene match: 7. From germline, CDR1 is SQVTM and CDR2 ANQGSEA. Written as DNA, the CDR3 is TGCAGCGTTGCCTGGGACAGGATAACCTACGAGCAGTACTTC. It is translated as CSVAWDRITYEQYF.

This clonotype appeared many times. The rearrangement uses TRBV20-1 and TRBJ2-7; 9 bases fit TRBD1. The CDR3 extends over 14 amino acids. Trimming cost V 0 bases and J 6 bases; bases outside gene matches: 6. Germline V gene data show CDR1 as DFQATT and CDR2 as SNEGSKA (reference sequence). CDR3 loop: CSARDSGTGSEQYF. DNA for the CDR3: TGCAGTGCTAGAGACTCCGGGACAGGGAGCGAGCAGTACTTC.

This chain connects TRBV29-1 to TRBJ2-1; unclear D gene. V shed 2 bases and J shed 4 bases, with 0 bases lying between them. From germline, CDR1 is SQVTM and CDR2 ANQGSEA. This CDR3 is built from 10 residues. The CDR3 nucleotides are TGCAGCGTTGAATACAATGAGCAGTTCTTC. It encodes CSVEYNEQFF.

At least ten counts were recorded for this clonotype. The chain is built from TRBV19 and TRBJ2-7, with 7 bases that match TRBD2. The CDR3 is 15 amino acids. With 6 bases clipped from V and 2 bases from J, the junction kept 10 bases outside the gene matches. Germline V gene data show CDR1 as LNHDA and CDR2 as SQIVND (reference sequence). CDR3 nucleotides: TGTGCCAGTAGCCGGGGGGTCGAGAGGGCCTACGAGCAGTACTTC. Protein: CASSRGVERAYEQYF.

This clonotype was observed at least ten times. The rearrangement joins TRBV7-2 to TRBJ2-2, with a weak D call TRBD1 (6 bases). V was cut by 6 bases and J by 3 bases, with 8 bases left in between. There are 13 residues in the CDR3. Germline V gene data show CDR1 as SGHTA and CDR2 as FQGNSA. The CDR3 DNA reads TGTGCCAGCAGGGGACAATACACCGGGGAGCTGTTTTTT. The encoded protein is CASRGQYTGELFF.

This clonotype showed up many times. The rearrangement links TRBV5-1 to TRBJ2-1; 9 nucleotides line up with TRBD2. The ends lost 5 bases at V and 2 bases at J; junction bases unmatched: 20. The V gene's germline CDR1 is SGHRS and CDR2 YFSETQ. The CDR3 is 20 amino acids. The CDR3 spells CASSLGGLAIRSGTYNEQFF. The CDR3 DNA reads TGCGCCAGCAGTCTTGGGGGACTAGCTATTAGGAGCGGGACCTACAATGAGCAGTTCTTC.

The chain has TRBV7-2 and TRBJ2-5; D possibly corresponds to TRBD2 (6 bases). Germline CDR1 is SGHTA and CDR2 is FQGNSA. The CDR3 consists of 14 residues. Between the trimmed V and J ends, which lost 5 bases and 4 bases, there was a span of 14 bases. CDR3 bases: TGTGCCAGCAGCCTAGTCCAGGGAGGAGAGACCCAGTACTTC. Translated, it gives CASSLVQGGETQYF.

As for this clonotype: Being one base from a much bigger clone, this may be a read error. The chain is built from TRBV9 and TRBJ2-1, with 12 nucleotides matching TRBD1. V gave up 4 bases and J gave up 9 bases; unmatched junction bases: 14. The CDR3 sequence is 17 residues long. Germline V gene data show CDR1 as SGDLS and CDR2 as YYNGEE. The CDR3 DNA follows: TGTGCCAGCAGCTTTTTTCCGGGGACAGGGGGCTTCACTGAGCAGTTCTTC. It yields the protein CASSFFPGTGGFTEQFF.

The rearrangement joins TRBV20-1 to TRBJ2-2; D gene ambiguous. CDR3 size: 11 residues. Trimming took 2 bases from V and 6 from J, leaving 4 bases between them. Germline CDR1 is DFQATT and CDR2 is SNEGSKA (reference sequence). CDR3 loop: CSARRAGELFF. DNA for the CDR3: TGCAGTGCTAGACGGGCCGGGGAGCTGTTTTTT.

There are many counts of this clonotype. The chain carries TRBV5-8 and TRBJ1-2, with 7 bases aligning to TRBD1. This CDR3 is built from 14 residues. Germline loops: CDR1 SGHTS, CDR2 YDEGEE. V was clipped by 2 bases and J by 2 bases; unmatched bases: 3. The DNA for the CDR3 is TGTGCCAGCAGCTTACAGGGGCAGAACTATGGCTACACCTTC. This gives the protein CASSLQGQNYGYTF. Drawing the rest from reference TRBV5-8 and TRBJ1-2, the complete variable domain is EAGVTQSPTHLIKTRGQQATLRCSPISGHTSVYWYQQALGLGLQFLLWYDEGEERNRGNFPPRFSGRQFPNYSSELNVNALELEDSALYLCASSLQGQNYGYTFGSGTRLTVV.

With regard to this clonotype: This may stem from a read error, because a much larger clone lies one nucleotide away. The CDR3 end shows no conserved phenylalanine or tryptophan, and so a read error is likely. The chain is built from TRBV12-3 or TRBV12-4 and TRBJ1-1; no definite D call. CDR3 length equals 13 residues. V was cut by 0 bases and J by 1 base, with 3 bases left in between. This CDR3 is CASSLARNTEAFL. The CDR3 coding sequence is TGTGCCAGCAGTTTAGCTAGGAACACTGAAGCTTTCTTG.

This clonotype turned up a few times. One end of the junction does not line up with germline, which may come from a read error. The chain carries TRBV5-1 and TRBJ2-7; TRBD1 aligns across 9 bases. The CDR3 sequence is 16 residues long. Germline V lookup: CDR1 SGHRS, CDR2 YFSETQ. Here the CDR3 reads CASSRTGVTSRGEQYF. In nucleotides, the CDR3 is TGTGCCAGCAGCCGGACAGGGGTGACCTCCCGGGGCGAGCAGTACTTC.

This clonotype was counted ten times or more. This sequence joins TRBV6-2 or TRBV6-3 and TRBJ1-5; TRBD1 is a possible D gene (6 bases). The CDR3 spans 15 residues. CDR1 and CDR2 from the germline V gene are MNHEY and SVGEGT. V lost 2 bases and J lost 6, with 14 bases in between. The CDR3 loop reads CASSYLRQGSQPQHF. The CDR3 DNA is TGTGCCAGCAGTTACCTTCGGCAGGGGAGTCAGCCCCAGCATTTT.

V is TRBV10-2 and J is TRBJ1-5; D is unclear. V lost 0 bases and J 4 bases, leaving 7 bases between the germline ends. The CDR3 length is 14 residues. Germline V gives CDR1 WSHSY, CDR2 SAAADI. Written as DNA, the CDR3 is TGCGCCAGCAGTGAGTCGGACGTGAATCAGCCCCAGCATTTT. This translates into CASSESDVNQPQHF.

This clonotype was seen a single time. The chain uses TRBV7-9 and TRBJ2-5; no definite D call. Germline V gene sequence: CDR1 SEHNR, CDR2 FQNEAQ (reference sequence). Trimming cost V 6 bases and J 7 bases, with 21 bases left between them. This CDR3 is built from 15 residues. The CDR3 loop reads CASSSRVAALLTQYF. CDR3 coding DNA: TGTGCCAGCAGTTCAAGGGTCGCGGCCCTTTTGACCCAGTACTTC.

This rearrangement joins TRBV20-1 to TRBJ1-1; D is uncertain. The CDR3 sequence is 11 residues long. Trimming left V 5 bases short and J 0 bases short, with 4 bases between. Germline CDR1 and CDR2: DFQATT and SNEGSKA (reference sequence). The CDR3 region is CSAPVNTEAFF. CDR3 nucleotide sequence: TGCAGTGCTCCAGTGAACACTGAAGCTTTCTTT.

This clonotype has a count of ten or more. The chain has TRBV7-9 and TRBJ1-2; unclear D gene. Germline CDR1 and CDR2: SEHNR and FQNEAQ (reference sequence). The CDR3 contains 17 residues. Trimming cost V 5 bases and J 1 base, with 20 bases left between them. CDR3 residues: CASSAHPGYGYNYGYTF. The DNA for the CDR3 is TGTGCCAGCAGCGCACATCCCGGGTATGGATATAACTATGGCTACACCTTC.

The chain carries TRBV24-1 and TRBJ2-3; D might be TRBD2 (5 bases). V gave up 6 bases and J gave up 11 bases, with 20 bases separating them. Germline lookup yields CDR1 KGHDR and CDR2 SFDVKD. This CDR3 spans 14 amino acids. CDR3 sequence: CATSPRAGGNEQYF. In nucleotides, the CDR3 is TGTGCCACCAGTCCCCGGGCGGGTGGGAATGAGCAGTATTTT.

This clonotype occurred many times. This chain connects TRBV11-2 to TRBJ2-1, with 9 bases lining up with TRBD1. The CDR3 length is 16 residues. Germline values: CDR1 SGHAT, CDR2 FQNNGV. V gave up 0 bases and J gave up 4 bases; unmatched junction bases: 4. CDR3 sequence (DNA): TGTGCCAGCAGCTTAGATGGGGACAGGGTGTACAATGAGCAGTTCTTC. Residues: CASSLDGDRVYNEQFF. Supplemented by reference TRBV11-2 and TRBJ2-1, the full variable domain reads EAGVAQSPRYKIIEKRQSVAFWCNPISGHATLYWYQQILGQGPKLLIQFQNNGVVDDSQLPKDRFSAERLKGVDSTLKIQPAKLEDSAVYLCASSLDGDRVYNEQFFGPGTRLTVL.

Worth noting for this clonotype: With a much larger clone just one base away, this may be a read error. The rearrangement uses TRBV6-6 and TRBJ2-3, with a tentative D call TRBD2 (6 bases). Trimming stripped 6 bases from V and 0 bases from J, with 16 bases between. The CDR3 is made up of 16 amino acids. In germline, CDR1 is MNHNY, CDR2 SVGAGI (reference sequence). The DNA of the CDR3 is TGTGCCAGCAGGCGCCTTAGCGGACCTAGCACAGATACGCAGTATTTT. Translation gives CASRRLSGPSTDTQYF.